This TCR beta chain was sequenced during a study of cytomegalovirus exposure and HLA in healthy donors (dated by TCRdb to about 2017). About the full investigation: An earlier analysis of roughly 500 of the donors reported over 250 Gb of sequence data and 117 million unique TCR beta sequences obtained from around 170 million T cells. Using immunosequencing, the study profiled T cell repertoires from around 680 subjects and related those repertoires to cytomegalovirus serostatus. The later analysis used no new phenotypic data to find candidate immune exposures, relying instead on TCR beta sequences and their occurrence across donors. Among about 400 genotyped donors of the cohort, an average of approximately 200,000 unique TCR beta nucleotide sequences was sequenced per donor, of which about 19% were non-productive. Every discovery cohort repertoire had been produced on one sequencing platform. Of the 350 to 450 genotyped donors, roughly 80% were placed in the genetic ancestry cluster associated with self-reported Caucasian donors. To predict cytomegalovirus infection status, the study combined high-throughput TCR immunosequencing, statistical association of individual TCRs with disease status, and machine learning. In addition to the first cohort of roughly 670 subjects, a separate validation cohort of 120 different subjects was used. The study aimed to test whether signatures of past pathogen exposure could be identified by cataloging public T cell receptors. Class I and class II HLA loci were covered by the typing at four-digit resolution. Roughly 300 gigabases of sequencing data and some 85 million unique TCR sequences were included in an early release covering about 620 HLA-typed donors. In a later analysis, previously published TCR beta repertoires from about 640 donors were re-analyzed and high-resolution HLA genotyping was added so that TCR occurrence patterns could be studied. Four or five DR-DQ haplotypes were handled as single units for association and clustering, since linkage in the cohort was strong. A later genetic analysis used genome-wide SNP genotypes for about 65% of the roughly 700 donors, treating that subset as a discovery cohort. An earlier analysis of about 600 of the donors used high-throughput TCR beta sequencing to judge whether each TCR beta V gene segment behaved as functional or pseudogenic. Donor age, sex, ethnicity and CMV serostatus were compiled alongside the repertoire data. Typing coverage varied by locus: roughly 629-640 donors for A, B, C, DRB1 and DQB1; under 550 for DQA1; around 610 for DPA1; 400 to 480 for DPB1. On the study overall, not on this receptor specifically: Because some donors lacked HLA typing at each locus, the association tests relied only on the typed subset. According to a later analysis, most CMV-associated TCR beta chains appeared to be HLA-restricted, and the HLA associations seemed to be driven largely by CMV exposure. A further reported finding was that TCR beta sequences accurately predicted the HLA-A and HLA-B alleles for most subjects in the first cohort. In both the original and validation cohorts, the classifier was reported to diagnose cytomegalovirus status with high specificity and sensitivity. Specific HLA alleles were associated with 15,000 to 20,000 TCR beta sequences at a false discovery rate of 0.05 in a later analysis. In an earlier analysis of approximately 600 of the donors, most TCR beta V segments were observed in productive rearrangements about 87% or about 30% of the time, broadly matching IMGT annotations. In vitro tests confirmed that a few of the cytomegalovirus-associated TCR beta chains recognize cytomegalovirus antigens. Presence/absence analyses assumed roughly uniform sequencing depth across donors, an assumption that may not hold. For the cohort, immune exposure information was limited to CMV serostatus. The earlier analysis of 587 of the donors excluded roughly 17 rarely observed V segments, including chromosome 9 orphons, because counts were too low. Across donors, most TCR sequences were observed very rarely, whereas some public TCRs were present in many individuals. According to the authors, the approach could potentially be generalized to other disease states and immunological phenotypes. In a later analysis, several top co-occurrence clusters were reported to appear linked to parvovirus B19, influenza, CMV and Epstein-Barr virus. According to a later analysis, TCR association rates differed among HLA loci, with DRB1 alleles showing the most associated TCRs and HLA-C alleles showing the fewest. A later genetic analysis associated a missense DCLRE1C variant with V-gene and J-gene trimming of TCR beta chains, and an independent cohort replicated the association. Because the 87-base-pair reads could not distinguish some IMGT-functional V segments, including TRBV6-2 and TRBV6-3, those segments were excluded. A group of highly shared sequence variants was considered likely to be a technical artifact of the sequencing pipeline. According to a later genetic analysis, donors in an Asian-associated ancestry cluster had fewer N-insertions in productive TCRs than the approximately 650-donor mean. In a later analysis, HLA-associated TCR beta chains showed more clonal expansion and lower generation probabilities than non-associated chains that were equally common. Assigning TCR associations to individual alleles was difficult when HLA alleles, especially DR and DQ, strongly co-occurred. In the study, 150 to 200 TCR beta chains were listed as associated with cytomegalovirus. This cohort had only TCR beta chains sequenced, and the lack of alpha or paired-chain data limited which features could be detected. Linkage disequilibrium might explain the correlated functional status among segregating V segments, but an unknown experimental factor could not be excluded.

To prepare the library, the immunoSEQ multiplex PCR assay was applied. For the multiplex PCR, a mixture combining 60 forward primers for TCR Vbeta segments and 13 reverse primers for TCR Jbeta segments was used. Amplification of the CDR3 region of rearranged TCR beta genes was performed with a multiplex PCR assay on genomic DNA. The amplified TCR beta libraries were sequenced on the Illumina HiSeq System as 87-base-pair reads. The authors' analysis ran thus. A later analysis counted approximately 76 million unique TCR beta chains across the 650 to 800 repertoires, and some 11 million of these chains were shared by at least two donors. Raw reads were error-corrected and collapsed into unique sequences with a nearest-neighbor algorithm that merged closely related sequences to remove PCR and sequencing errors. Alignment of CDR3 sequences to IMGT reference sequences was used to assign V, D and J gene segments. For a sequence to be retained, a match of at least six nucleotides was required to both a V gene segment and a J gene segment. A rearrangement was called productive if the CDR3 had no stop codons and remained in frame with V and J, and every other rearrangement was called non-productive. Following IMGT convention, CDR3 was defined as the stretch from the second conserved V-encoded cysteine up to the conserved J-encoded phenylalanine. The earlier analysis of fewer than 700 of the donors excluded sequences that lacked an unambiguous match to a single V gene segment. In an earlier analysis of approximately 550 of the donors, V segments were called functional above 56.7% productive rearrangements and were called segregating when the between-donor standard deviation exceeded 5%. A statistical classification framework was developed to diagnose cytomegalovirus status using the catalog of TCR beta chain sequences. In a later analysis, V and J genes were assigned by comparing TCR nucleotide sequences against IMGT/GENE-DB human TR gene sequences. In a later analysis, CDR3 sequences and most-parsimonious VDJ recombination scenarios were assigned using the TCRdist pipeline. In a later analysis, every TCR beta chain was defined by the combination of its CDR3 amino acid sequence and its V-gene family, and reads without a unique V-gene family were dropped. As a way to deal with suspected cross-contamination and a sequencing artifact, a later analysis dropped approximately 590 nucleotide sequences that were highly shared and had low generation probability. A later analysis calculated a clonal expansion index for each public chain from normalized within-repertoire ranks of inferred template counts. Generation probabilities in a later analysis came from a VDJ recombination model fitted to out-of-frame rearrangements, and those results were checked against IGoR. A later analysis scored TCR-TCR, TCR-HLA and TCR-CMV co-occurrence with hypergeometric tests, applying a repertoire-size bias correction to TCR pairs. To estimate false discovery rates, a later analysis permuted the HLA or CMV assignments 20 times. In a later analysis, co-occurring TCRs were grouped using DBSCAN, and TCRdist sequence similarity was added for clustering within HLA-allele-positive subsets. For co-occurrence clustering, repertoires with fewer than 30,000 or more than 120,000 public chains were excluded, along with about five repertoires with anomalous nucleotide sharing. TCRdb took over this immuneACCESS table, retaining in-frame rearrangements with V and J assigned. Such tables are incomplete; in checked studies, under half of the missing clones stem from an unresolved V gene, and the remainder is unexplained. That table supplies the V and J calls and clone size; D and trimming were determined from the DNA. This sample has about 160,000 clones in its table, and 75% to 90% of those were observed once. The ten largest clones add up to roughly 1.8% of the sample.

Comments on this clone: The antigen it recognizes is unknown. There are no base qualities to consult, and no much larger clone falls within one base.

In total, around 600 healthy bone marrow donors made up the cohort. At the time of sampling, all cohort members were nominally healthy, though unrecorded immune exposures were likely present. The donor tested CMV seronegative, placing the donor among the 352 seronegative members of the cohort. A peripheral blood sample was provided by each donor, and peripheral blood mononuclear cells were used for TCR beta sequencing. The Qiagen DNeasy Blood Extraction Kit was used to extract genomic DNA from the blood cell samples. The CDR1 and CDR2 encoded by the germline V gene are MNHNS and SASEGT. V is shortened by 5 bases, J by 0 bases, and the region joining them spans 10 bases. Spanning cysteine to phenylalanine, the CDR3 consists of 14 amino acids. The sequence is cut down to CDR3 DNA, 42 bases in frame from base 1.

The TCR originated in a woman aged 18-29 years in good health and CMV-seronegative. Sequencing was performed on PBMCs. The chain is assembled from TRBV6-1 and TRBJ1-1; the D region possibly corresponds to TRBD1 (6 bases align). The nucleotide sequence is TGTGCCAGCAGTAACACAGGGTTGAACACTGAAGCTTTCTTT. Its product reads: CASSNTGLNTEAFF.